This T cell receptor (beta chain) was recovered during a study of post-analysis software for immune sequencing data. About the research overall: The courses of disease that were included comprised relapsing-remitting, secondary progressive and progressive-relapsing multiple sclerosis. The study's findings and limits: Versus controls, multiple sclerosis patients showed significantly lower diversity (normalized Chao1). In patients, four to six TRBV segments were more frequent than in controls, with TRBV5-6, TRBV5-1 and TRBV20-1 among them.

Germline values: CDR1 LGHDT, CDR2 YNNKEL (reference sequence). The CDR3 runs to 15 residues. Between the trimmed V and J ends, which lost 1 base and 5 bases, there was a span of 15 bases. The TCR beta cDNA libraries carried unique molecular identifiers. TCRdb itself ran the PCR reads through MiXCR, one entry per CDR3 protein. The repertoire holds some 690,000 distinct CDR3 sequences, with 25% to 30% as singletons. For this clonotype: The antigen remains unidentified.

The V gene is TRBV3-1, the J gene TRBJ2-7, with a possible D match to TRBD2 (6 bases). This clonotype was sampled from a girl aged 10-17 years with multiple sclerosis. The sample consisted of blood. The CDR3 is CASSQVPTSRDEQYF. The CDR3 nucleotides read TGTGCCAGCAGCCAAGTCCCCACTAGCCGAGACGAGCAGTACTTC.